These 25 T cell receptor beta chains came from one sample sequenced in a study of blood T cell repertoires in COVID-19. The data were produced by immunoSEQ multiplex PCR, yet TCRdb's version contains in-frame clones alone and is incomplete. The sample consists of about 60,000 clones, 60% to 80% of them appearing once. Sequences were obtained from peripheral blood. The origin of the receptors is an elderly man with acute or convalescent COVID-19.

The chain couples TRBV19 to TRBJ1-2; unclear D gene. V lost 3 bases and J 2 bases, leaving 7 bases between the germline ends. Germline CDR1 is LNHDA and CDR2 is SQIVND (reference sequence). The CDR3 covers 13 residues. The CDR3 sequence is CASSMLANYGYTF. The CDR3 DNA sequence: TGTGCCAGTAGTATGTTAGCGAACTATGGCTACACCTTC.

The J gene is TRBJ2-3, the V gene TRBV7-3; D is perhaps TRBD2 (6 bases). The CDR3 contains 15 residues. Trimming stripped 5 bases from V and 2 bases from J, with 14 bases between. Germline V gives CDR1 SGHTA, CDR2 FQGTGA. This CDR3 reads CASSPTGEDTDTQYF. The DNA of the CDR3 is TGTGCCAGCAGCCCCACCGGGGAGGACACAGATACGCAGTATTTT.

This clone was picked up a small number of times. This sequence joins TRBV10-3 and TRBJ2-7, with D perhaps TRBD1 (6 bases). Germline V gene lookup returns CDR1 ENHRY and CDR2 SYGVKD. This CDR3 is built from 14 residues. V was pared by 3 bases and J by 2 bases, with 11 bases between. As DNA, the CDR3 is TGTGCCATCAGTGACTTACAGGGCACCTACGAGCAGTACTTC. It is translated as CAISDLQGTYEQYF.

The genes are TRBV5-4 and TRBJ1-6; 8 bases are shared with TRBD1. The CDR3 is 15 amino acids. Losses at the gene ends were 3 bases for V and 6 bases for J; bases not matched to a gene: 5. The germline CDR1 and CDR2 sequences are SGHNT and YYREEE (reference sequence). CDR3 sequence (DNA): TGTGCCAGCAGCTCCCCAGGGGGCTCTAATTCACCCCTCCACTTT. Translated, it gives CASSSPGGSNSPLHF. Full variable domain (missing parts from reference TRBV5-4 and TRBJ1-6): ETGVTQSPTHLIKTRGQQVTLRCSSQSGHNTVSWYQQALGQGPQFIFQYYREEENGRGNFPPRFSGLQFPNYSSELNVNALELDDSALYLCASSSPGGSNSPLHFGNGTRLTVT.

The rearrangement joins TRBV25-1 to TRBJ1-4; 7 bases align to TRBD1. The CDR3 is 15 amino acids. Trimming at V came to 4 bases and at J to 5 bases, leaving 7 bases not matched to a gene. The germline V gene encodes CDR1 MGHDK and CDR2 SYGVNS. The CDR3 nucleotides read TGTGCCAGCAGTGTACCACAGGGGCTGAATGAAAAACTGTTTTTT. It codes for CASSVPQGLNEKLFF. Together with reference TRBV25-1 and TRBJ1-4, the CDR3 gives the full variable domain: EADIYQTPRYLVIGTGKKITLECSQTMGHDKMYWYQQDPGMELHLIHYSYGVNSTEKGDLSSESTVSRIRTEHFPLTLESARPSHTSQYLCASSVPQGLNEKLFFGSGTQLSVL.

The chain uses TRBV24-1 and TRBJ2-5; D perhaps matches TRBD1 (6 bases). The length of the CDR3 is 16 residues. CDR1 and CDR2 (germline): KGHDR, SFDVKD. V dropped 4 bases and J dropped 4 bases, with 18 bases sitting between them. CDR3 loop: CATSEHPGQHRETQYF. CDR3 DNA: TGTGCCACCAGTGAGCACCCGGGACAACACCGAGAGACCCAGTACTTC.

The chain uses TRBV18 and TRBJ1-5; D is possibly TRBD1 (5 bases). Trimming pared 4 bases from V and 4 bases from J, leaving 8 bases between. Germline V gene lookup returns CDR1 KGHSH and CDR2 LQKENI. The CDR3 has 13 amino acids. The CDR3, as DNA: TGTGCCAGCTCACGACAGACGAATCAGCCCCAGCATTTT. This codes for CASSRQTNQPQHF.

The rearrangement links TRBV5-1 to TRBJ2-3; 7 bases line up with TRBD2. With V trimmed by 0 bases and J by 4 bases, 5 bases remained unmatched. Germline V gene lookup returns CDR1 SGHRS and CDR2 YFSETQ. This CDR3 contains 15 residues. The CDR3 here is CASSLALGGADTQYF. The DNA for the CDR3 is TGCGCCAGCAGCTTGGCTTTGGGGGGGGCAGATACGCAGTATTTT.

This clone was recorded once. The chain combines TRBV4-2 with TRBJ2-5; 10 bases fit TRBD1. The germline gives CDR1 LGHNA, CDR2 YNFKEQ. CDR3 size: 15 residues. V was pared by 4 bases and J by 3 bases, with 5 bases of the junction left unmatched. The CDR3 loop is CASSPGTGAKETQYF. Written as DNA, the CDR3 is TGTGCCAGCAGCCCCGGGACAGGGGCCAAAGAGACCCAGTACTTC.

The V gene is TRBV5-4, the J gene TRBJ1-2; TRBD1 aligns across 7 bases. CDR1 and CDR2 from the germline V gene are SGHNT and YYREEE (reference sequence). This CDR3 contains 14 residues. Trimming removed 5 bases from V and 5 bases from J; junction bases left unmatched: 9. The CDR3 DNA reads as TGTGCCAGCAGTCCAGGGGGTAGAGTTTATGGCTACACCTTC. The encoded protein is CASSPGGRVYGYTF.

This chain links TRBV30 with TRBJ1-2; tentative D call: TRBD1 (5 bases). From germline, CDR1 is GTSNPN and CDR2 SVGIG (reference sequence). The CDR3 is made up of 15 amino acids. V lost 4 bases to trimming and J lost 7 bases, with 22 bases between them. The CDR3 DNA reads as TGTGCCTGGACCCCCCCGGGGGTAGTTTTTGCTGGCTACACCTTC. The encoded protein is CAWTPPGVVFAGYTF. The full variable domain, completed using reference TRBV30 and TRBJ1-2, is SQTIHQWPATLVQPVGSPLSLECTVEGTSNPNLYWYRQAAGRGLQLLFYSVGIGQISSEVPQNLSASRPQDRQFILSSKKLLLSDSGFYLCAWTPPGVVFAGYTFGSGTRLTVV.

The V and J genes are TRBV5-6 and TRBJ2-2, with D possibly matching TRBD2 (5 bases). Germline CDR1 reads SGHDT; CDR2 reads YYEEEE. The CDR3 is made up of 12 amino acids. Trimming removed 4 bases from V and 5 bases from J, with 6 bases in between. The CDR3 reads CASSRRTGELFF. CDR3 coding DNA: TGTGCCAGCAGCAGGAGGACCGGGGAGCTGTTTTTT. The variable domain in full, completed from reference TRBV5-6 and TRBJ2-2, reads DAGVTQSPTHLIKTRGQQVTLRCSPKSGHDTVSWYQQALGQGPQFIFQYYEEEERQRGNFPDRFSGHQFPNYSSELNVNALLLGDSALYLCASSRRTGELFFGEGSRLTVL.

V and J are TRBV5-5 and TRBJ1-1; 7 positions match TRBD1. Germline V CDR1 and CDR2: SGHKS, YYEKEE (reference sequence). Trimming at V came to 4 bases and at J to 7 bases, leaving 13 bases not matched to a gene. This CDR3 contains 15 residues. CDR3 DNA sequence: TGTGCCAGCAGCCTCCCCGGGCCAGGGGGAATTGAAGCTTTCTTT. Encoded protein: CASSLPGPGGIEAFF. Full variable domain (rest looked up from reference TRBV5-5 and TRBJ1-1): DAGVTQSPTHLIKTRGQQVTLRCSPISGHKSVSWYQQVLGQGPQFIFQYYEKEERGRGNFPDRFSARQFPNYSSELNVNALLLGDSALYLCASSLPGPGGIEAFFGQGTRLTVV.

J is TRBJ1-1 and V is TRBV18, with 8 bases fitting TRBD1. J lost 0 bases, V lost 3 bases, and 3 bases had no gene match. The length of the CDR3 is 15 residues. Germline assignment: CDR1 KGHSH and CDR2 LQKENI. CDR3 amino acids: CASSPKQGVNTEAFF. The CDR3 nucleotides are TGTGCCAGCTCACCTAAACAGGGGGTGAACACTGAAGCTTTCTTT.

The CDR3 protein is CSVVMGAETQYF. The DNA for the CDR3 is TGCAGCGTTGTTATGGGAGCAGAGACCCAGTACTTC. The rearrangement uses TRBV29-1 and TRBJ2-5, with D possibly being TRBD2 (5 bases). CDR3 size: 12 residues. Germline V gene lookup returns CDR1 SQVTM and CDR2 ANQGSEA. V lost 4 bases and J lost 4, with 10 bases in between.

The rearrangement uses TRBV19 and TRBJ2-6, with 7 bases aligning to TRBD1. Germline assignment: CDR1 LNHDA and CDR2 SQIVND (reference sequence). The CDR3 extends over 17 amino acids. Trimming at V came to 6 bases and at J to 1 base, leaving 9 bases not matched to a gene. This CDR3 reads CASSPGQKNSGANVLTF. CDR3 nucleotide sequence: TGTGCCAGTAGCCCGGGACAGAAAAATTCTGGGGCCAACGTCCTGACTTTC.

Only one count was recorded for this clone. The V and J genes are TRBV3-1 (or the pseudogene TRBV3-2) and TRBJ2-5, with 16 bases fitting TRBD2. From germline, CDR1 is LGHDT and CDR2 YNNKEL (reference sequence). The CDR3 length is 17 residues. V dropped 6 bases and J dropped 7; count of bases not matched to a gene: 11. The CDR3 nucleotides are TGTGCCAGCAGACGGTCCGGGACTAGCGGGAGGGTGGGGACCCAGTACTTC. Protein sequence: CASRRSGTSGRVGTQYF.

The chain combines TRBV2 with TRBJ1-6; D is ambiguous. Germline lookup yields CDR1 SNHLY and CDR2 FYNNEI. Trimming cost V 7 bases and J 10 bases, with 14 bases left between them. The CDR3 length is 13 residues. The chain's CDR3 is CASKGLELSPLHF. The CDR3 DNA reads as TGTGCCAGCAAAGGACTGGAGCTGTCACCCCTCCACTTT.

The V gene is TRBV5-1, the J gene TRBJ2-3; D is unresolved. This CDR3 is 14 amino acids long. Per the germline V gene, CDR1 is SGHRS and CDR2 is YFSETQ. The germline V and J ends were trimmed by 2 bases and 4 bases, with 11 bases remaining between them. CDR3 in DNA: TGCGCCAGCAGCTTTACACCTGTCCCAGATACGCAGTATTTT. Its translation is CASSFTPVPDTQYF.

Comment on this clone: The sample contains more than one DNA sequence encoding this CDR3. This chain uses TRBV5-1 with TRBJ2-7; the D gene is possibly TRBD2 (5 bases). The germline gives CDR1 SGHRS, CDR2 YFSETQ. The CDR3 totals 14 residues. Trimming took off 0 bases at V and 2 bases at J, with 9 bases between the two ends. CDR3 sequence (DNA): TGCGCCAGCAGCTTGGGGGCGGGTACCTACGAGCAGTACTTC. It specifies CASSLGAGTYEQYF.

This clone was seen more than once but under ten times. The genes are TRBV29-1 and TRBJ1-2, with TRBD1 as a possible D gene (5 bases). This CDR3 is 13 amino acids long. V lost 7 bases to trimming and J lost 8 bases, with 20 bases between them. Germline V CDR1 and CDR2: SQVTM, ANQGSEA. This CDR3 is CSATQQVLGGYTF. The CDR3 DNA follows: TGCAGCGCTACTCAACAGGTTCTAGGGGGCTACACCTTC. The whole variable domain, remainder taken from reference TRBV29-1 and TRBJ1-2, is SAVISQKPSRDICQRGTSLTIQCQVDSQVTMMFWYRQQPGQSLTLIATANQGSEATYESGFVIDKFPISRPNLTFSTLTVSNMSPEDSSIYLCSATQQVLGGYTFGSGTRLTVV.

V usage is TRBV14 and J usage is TRBJ2-7; 12 nucleotides match TRBD1. The V gene's germline CDR1 is SGHDN and CDR2 FVKESK. V lost 4 bases, J lost 5 bases, and 12 bases stayed unmatched. The CDR3 runs 17 residues. The CDR3 here is CASSPPQPGQGANEQYF. In nucleotides, the CDR3 is TGTGCCAGCAGCCCGCCCCAGCCGGGACAGGGGGCCAACGAGCAGTACTTC. The complete variable domain, with remaining parts taken from reference TRBV14 and TRBJ2-7, reads EAGVTQFPSHSVIEKGQTVTLRCDPISGHDNLYWYRRVMGKEIKFLLHFVKESKQDESGMPNNRFLAERTGGTYSTLKVQPAELEDSGVYFCASSPPQPGQGANEQYFGPGTRLTVT.

The chain links TRBV29-1 to TRBJ1-1, with TRBD1 matching over 8 bases. Germline V gene sequence: CDR1 SQVTM, CDR2 ANQGSEA. The CDR3 totals 14 residues. Trimming took 3 bases from V and 3 from J; bases not matched to a gene: 6. As DNA, the CDR3 is TGCAGCGTTGAGGCAGGGGGCGCGGACACTGAAGCTTTCTTT. It yields the protein CSVEAGGADTEAFF. Using reference TRBV29-1 and TRBJ1-1 for the parts outside the CDR3, the full variable domain is SAVISQKPSRDICQRGTSLTIQCQVDSQVTMMFWYRQQPGQSLTLIATANQGSEATYESGFVIDKFPISRPNLTFSTLTVSNMSPEDSSIYLCSVEAGGADTEAFFGQGTRLTVV.

This chain uses TRBV18 with TRBJ1-5; possibly TRBD1 for D (5 bases). V was cut by 2 bases and J by 3 bases, with 8 bases left in between. CDR1 is KGHSH, CDR2 LQKENI, per germline. The CDR3 covers 14 residues. CDR3 in DNA: TGTGCCAGCTCACCAGGGGCGAACAATCAGCCCCAGCATTTT. As protein: CASSPGANNQPQHF.

The chain joins TRBV10-3 to TRBJ2-1; weak D call: TRBD1 (5 bases). This CDR3 has 12 amino acids. Between the trimmed V and J ends, which lost 0 bases and 9 bases, there was a span of 6 bases. The germline CDR1 and CDR2 sequences are ENHRY and SYGVKD. The CDR3 bases are TGTGCCATCAGTGAGTCTGGGGCTGAGCAGTTCTTC. This translates into CAISESGAEQFF.